These 9 T cell receptor beta chains were all obtained from the same sample, sequenced in a study of beta chain features in type 1 diabetes. The study reverse transcribed the entire isolated RNA, so it sequenced expressed TCRB transcripts. Assay used: immunoSEQ multiplex PCR; TCRdb lists only in-frame clones, some missing. The repertoire has 350,000 or so clones, about 20% of them found once; the top ten carry 0.044%. Sequenced material: naive CD4+ T cells from blood. These receptors all come from a woman between 18 and 29 years old in good health.

This clone was seen a few times. This chain joins TRBV7-2 and TRBJ2-7, with D unresolved. The V end was cut by 4 bases, the J end by 0 bases, with 7 bases between. This CDR3 is built from 13 residues. Germline values: CDR1 SGHTA, CDR2 FQGNSA. The CDR3 nucleotides read TGTGCCAGCAGCTCACAGAGCTCCTACGAGCAGTACTTC. This encodes CASSSQSSYEQYF.

This sequence joins TRBV5-1 and TRBJ2-1; 11 bases map to TRBD2. This CDR3 has 16 residues. Per germline, CDR1 SGHRS and CDR2 YFSETQ. The junction had 3 bases not matched to a gene; V was cut back by 1 base and J by 3 bases. The CDR3 here is CASSLPGLAVYNEQFF. The CDR3 DNA reads as TGCGCCAGCAGCTTGCCGGGACTAGCGGTCTACAATGAGCAGTTCTTC.

This clone was detected only a few times. The gene calls are TRBV6-5 and TRBJ2-1; D is perhaps TRBD2 (5 bases). The CDR3 consists of 12 residues. The V end was cut by 5 bases, the J end by 8 bases, with 10 bases between. CDR1 MNHEY and CDR2 SVGAGI come from the germline V gene. The CDR3 DNA sequence: TGTGCCAGCAGTCAAGGAGGTTATGAGCAGTTCTTC. It translates to CASSQGGYEQFF.

This clone has just a few counts. The rearrangement uses TRBV6-5 and TRBJ2-1; tentatively, D is TRBD1 (5 bases). The CDR3 consists of 14 residues. Deletions cut 10 bases from V and 8 bases from J, with 21 bases between. Germline loops: CDR1 MNHEY, CDR2 SVGAGI. CDR3 protein: CATLHRTRSDEQFF. In DNA, the CDR3 is TGTGCCACCTTACACAGGACCAGGTCTGATGAGCAGTTCTTC.

The chain joins TRBV18 to TRBJ2-2; D not certain. Germline CDR1 reads KGHSH; CDR2 reads LQKENI. V was trimmed by 4 bases and J by 8 bases, leaving 20 bases between them. The CDR3 extends over 16 amino acids. Here the CDR3 reads CASSLPEVSRRGELFF. The CDR3 DNA is TGTGCCAGCTCACTGCCAGAAGTGAGTCGGAGAGGGGAGCTGTTTTTT.

This clone has only a few counts. The chain joins TRBV5-1 to TRBJ2-3; 13 nucleotides line up with TRBD2. V dropped 5 bases and J dropped 2; count of bases not matched to a gene: 5. Germline V CDR1 and CDR2: SGHRS, YFSETQ. The CDR3 sequence is 16 residues long. CDR3 sequence (DNA): TGCGCCAGCAGGCCCGGACTAGCGGGAGCCACAGATACGCAGTATTTT. It translates to CASRPGLAGATDTQYF.

This clone was picked up a small number of times. This sequence joins TRBV5-4 and TRBJ2-1; the D gene is possibly TRBD2 (5 bases). Trimming shortened V by 0 bases and J by 2 bases, and 9 bases separated the two germline ends. CDR1 and CDR2 from the germline V gene are SGHNT and YYREEE (reference sequence). This CDR3 comprises 15 residues. The CDR3 reads CASSLGGRPYNEQFF. The DNA of the CDR3 is TGTGCCAGCAGCTTGGGAGGGCGGCCCTACAATGAGCAGTTCTTC.

The J gene is TRBJ1-5, the V gene TRBV7-8; 10 nucleotides line up with TRBD1. Germline trimming cut 4 bases from V and 5 bases from J; bases unmatched to any gene: 2. The V gene's germline CDR1 is SGHVS and CDR2 FQNEAQ. The CDR3 is 14 amino acids. Written as DNA, the CDR3 is TGTGCCAGCAGCTCGGGACAGGGGTATCAGCCCCAGCATTTT. As protein: CASSSGQGYQPQHF.

This clone was counted a few times. The chain recombines TRBV15 with TRBJ2-2, with 8 positions matching TRBD2. CDR1 is LNHNV and CDR2 is YYDKDF in the germline V gene (reference sequence). The CDR3 sequence is 15 residues long. J was trimmed by 4 bases and V by 6 bases; bases with no gene match: 7. The CDR3, as DNA: TGTGCCACCAGTATAGATAGCGGGGTCACCGGGGAGCTGTTTTTT. Its translation: CATSIDSGVTGELFF.